This T cell receptor beta chain was sequenced in a study of OX40 agonist ivuxolimab in advanced cancers. Study-wide background: Ivuxolimab is a fully human IgG2 antibody that activates OX40 (CD134).

This clone was detected once. Its cognate antigen is unknown. Assay used: immunoSEQ multiplex PCR; TCRdb lists only in-frame clones, some missing. This table holds 45,000 to 60,000 clones, approximately 91% found once. Notes on the study in general: In the expanded peripheral T cells, antigen specificity was never determined.

This clonotype originated in an adult with an advanced solid tumor such as melanoma, head and neck, liver or kidney cancer. Sequenced here: CD4+ or CD8+ T cells sorted from blood, sampled in a trial of the OX40 agonist ivuxolimab.

CDR3 DNA sequence: TGTGCCAGCAGCTTACTCTGGGGGACTGAAGCTTTCTTT. Protein product: CASSLLWGTEAFF. V usage is TRBV7-2 and J usage is TRBJ1-1; maybe TRBD1 (5 bases). Trimming took 2 bases from V and 5 from J, leaving 9 bases between them. This CDR3 is 13 amino acids long. From germline, CDR1 is SGHTA and CDR2 FQGNSA.